This T cell receptor (beta chain) was sequenced for a study of cytomegalovirus exposure and HLA in healthy donors. General study points: Cytomegalovirus association was assigned to about 150 TCR beta chains. Later, an analysis found that common viral pathogens appeared to be linked with several of the most significant clusters. Using the classifier, cytomegalovirus status was reportedly diagnosed with high specificity and sensitivity. As was reported, the HLA-A and HLA-B alleles of most subjects were accurately predicted from TCR beta sequences.

The primer mix had 60 Vbeta and 13 Jbeta primers. Method: immunoSEQ multiplex PCR; TCRdb's copy keeps in-frame clones and lacks some. Among 140,000 to 150,000 clones listed, roughly 79% were seen once. CDR1 is MGHRA and CDR2 is YSYEKL in the germline V gene. V was clipped by 1 base and J by 1 base, with 19 bases between them. This CDR3 has 18 amino acids. Note on this clone: The target antigen is unknown.

The V gene is TRBV4-1, the J gene TRBJ1-1; D not resolved. The sequencing sample was made of PBMCs. The origin of this receptor is a woman aged 40 to 55 in good health and CMV-seropositive. CDR3 nucleotide sequence: TGCGCCAGCAGCCAAGCTGGGTCGCCAACAACAGCGAACACTGAAGCTTTCTTT. Translated: CASSQAGSPTTANTEAFF.